This T cell receptor (beta chain) is from a study of blood T cell repertoires in COVID-19 (dated by TCRdb to 2020 to 2021). At the level of the whole study: Samples covering the acute and convalescent phases of COVID-19 were provided by collaborators in the United States, Italy and Spain. The prospective study material was composed of cDNA or gDNA derived from T cells, B-cell-depleted T cells, or PBMCs. The repertoires were released in a freely available public database intended as a resource for research on the immune response to SARS-CoV-2. Subjects who had been exposed to COVID-19, were actively infected with it, or had recovered from it provided the deeply sampled blood TCRbeta repertoires that made up the dataset. The samples were drawn from the first 160 participants of the ongoing ImmuneRACE study and from 1,254 subjects provided by 6 global collaborators. Nearly every sample came with metadata listing a de-identified subject ID, COVID-19 status, age in years and sex. HLA class I and class II types, where available, came from metadata supplied by the sample provider rather than from assay-based typing. Findings and caveats that apply to the study as a whole: The quantity of clinical and demographic metadata differed by source and by participant and was supplied without curation.

TCRbeta CDR3 regions were amplified from genomic DNA by means of the immunoSEQ Assay, a bias-controlled multiplex PCR. The authors' analysis ran thus. Nucleated cell counts per sample were estimated from amplification of reference gene primers within the assay. Sequence reads were collapsed and filtered to measure the absolute abundance of every unique TCRbeta CDR3 rearrangement. Productive Simpson clonality was computed per sample as the square root of Simpson's diversity index over productive rearrangements. This is the immuneACCESS table as TCRdb keeps it, with only in-frame sequences that have V and J called. A part of the clones is gone; compared with another copy, unresolved V genes explain less than half, and the rest is unexplained. Clone size and the V and J calls come from that table; the DNA yielded D and trimming. The sample profile shows a few hundred thousand clones; about 86% of them were found once. 15% to 17% of the sample goes to the ten largest clones.

One collaborating source in Seattle enrolled patients during active infection and followed them longitudinally through the course of disease. Whole blood was collected in K2EDTA tubes by collaborating institutions according to the institutions' own protocols. For TCRbeta analysis, collaborator samples were shipped as frozen whole blood, as isolated PBMCs, or as DNA extracted from either sample type. Taken from the germline V gene, the CDR1 and CDR2 loops are MNHEY and SVGEGT. The CDR3, cysteine through phenylalanine, is 19 amino acids long. Only the CDR3 part of the read is kept: 57 bases, read in frame from the first base. The germline ends are 20 bases apart after V is trimmed by 2 bases and J by 0 bases. This clone was recorded a few times. This receptor's antigen is unknown. Base-call qualities are not available, and no considerably larger clone is one nucleotide away.

The sequencing input was peripheral blood. This TCR was recovered from a person aged 65 to 79 with COVID-19, enrolled during active disease. This chain is built from TRBV6-2 or TRBV6-3 and TRBJ1-5, and TRBD1 may be the D gene, going by 5 matching bases. The CDR3 is CASSYPPDSVRGSNQPQHF. The sequenced DNA: TGTGCCAGCAGTTACCCGCCTGACAGTGTAAGGGGTAGCAATCAGCCCCAGCATTTT.